The 15 T cell receptor beta chains below come from one sample, sequenced in a study of T cell responses to AZD1222 COVID-19 vaccine. Assay: immunoSEQ multiplex PCR; the TCRdb copy retains only in-frame clones and omits some. The repertoire includes roughly 130,000 clones, 88% of them detected once, and 18% sits in the top ten. This sample comprised peripheral blood, obtained on day 0 of MenACWY control vaccination. Receptor source: an adult in good health.

This chain connects TRBV28 to TRBJ1-4; D is unclear. This CDR3 contains 14 residues. Looked up from germline, CDR1 is MDHEN and CDR2 is SYDVKM. V was trimmed by 2 bases and J by 8 bases, leaving 12 bases between them. The CDR3 sequence is CASSLRMGIEKLFF. CDR3 nucleotide sequence: TGTGCCAGCAGTTTACGCATGGGGATCGAAAAACTGTTTTTT.

The chain employs TRBV3-1 (or the pseudogene TRBV3-2) and TRBJ1-4, with unresolved D. The CDR3 is made up of 17 amino acids. V gave up 0 bases and J gave up 6 bases, with 17 bases separating them. Germline V gene lookup returns CDR1 LGHDT and CDR2 YNNKEL (reference sequence). The CDR3 region is CASSQDLGPRIHEKLFF. CDR3 coding DNA: TGTGCCAGCAGCCAAGATCTCGGGCCGAGGATTCATGAAAAACTGTTTTTT.

The chain links TRBV18 to TRBJ2-6; weak D call: TRBD1 (5 bases). This CDR3 region has 17 residues. The germline V and J ends were trimmed by 3 bases and 1 base, with 13 bases remaining between them. Germline lookup yields CDR1 KGHSH and CDR2 LQKENI. DNA of the CDR3: TGTGCCAGCTCACCGGGGCCGGTTTCATCTGGGGCCAACGTCCTGACTTTC. Its translation is CASSPGPVSSGANVLTF.

This clone was picked up one time. The genes are TRBV5-1 and TRBJ2-7, with TRBD2 matching 9 bases. V trimming: 4 bases; J trimming: 3 bases; junction bases outside the gene matches: 8. This CDR3 region has 15 residues. CDR1 is SGHRS and CDR2 is YFSETQ in the germline V gene. CDR3: CASSEGAGGLYEQYF. The CDR3 nucleotides are TGCGCCAGCAGCGAGGGAGCGGGAGGTCTCTACGAGCAGTACTTC.

The rearrangement links TRBV7-9 to TRBJ2-1; the D gene is possibly TRBD2 (6 bases). Germline CDR1 is SEHNR and CDR2 is FQNEAQ (reference sequence). The length of the CDR3 is 18 residues. Deletions cut 1 base from V and 0 bases from J, with 16 bases between. The CDR3 sequence is CASSLVGGRPDSYNEQFF. The DNA of the CDR3 is TGTGCCAGCAGCTTAGTCGGTGGGAGGCCCGACTCCTACAATGAGCAGTTCTTC.

Details on this clone: Distinct nucleotide sequences in the sample also encode this CDR3. V usage is TRBV14 and J usage is TRBJ2-7, with D uncertain. This CDR3 is built from 13 residues. Germline CDR1 and CDR2: SGHDN and FVKESK. V lost 0 bases to trimming and J lost 4 bases, with 7 bases between them. The CDR3 DNA is TGTGCCAGCAGCCAAGACTCAGTTTACGAGCAGTACTTC. Residues: CASSQDSVYEQYF.

CDR3 region: CASSLGGHQPQHF. The CDR3 nucleotides read TGTGCCAGCAGTTTAGGGGGCCATCAGCCCCAGCATTTT. J is TRBJ1-5 and V is TRBV6-5; TRBD1 agrees at 7 bases. The germline V gene encodes CDR1 MNHEY and CDR2 SVGAGI. This CDR3 has 13 amino acids. V shed 4 bases, J shed 5 bases, and the junction held 2 bases outside the gene matches.

This clone was seen a few times. J is TRBJ1-1 and V is TRBV9; TRBD1 is a possible D gene (5 bases). The V gene's germline CDR1 is SGDLS and CDR2 YYNGEE. V was cut by 2 bases and J by 4 bases, with 15 bases left in between. There are 15 residues in the CDR3. For the CDR3, the DNA is TGTGCCAGCAGCGTTGAGGGGAAAATGAGCACTGAAGCTTTCTTT. Its protein product is CASSVEGKMSTEAFF.

The rearrangement uses TRBV15 and TRBJ2-7, with unresolved D. CDR3 length equals 15 residues. CDR1 is LNHNV and CDR2 is YYDKDF in the germline V gene (reference sequence). Deletions cut 0 bases from V and 6 bases from J, with 15 bases between. CDR3 DNA sequence: TGTGCCACCAGCAGAGATTACGAGCTCGCCCTCGAGCAGTACTTC. Translated: CATSRDYELALEQYF.

The chain uses TRBV27 and TRBJ2-3; TRBD2 aligns across 13 bases. The germline V gene has CDR1 MNHEY and CDR2 SMNVEV (reference sequence). V lost 5 bases and J lost 8; bases outside the gene matches: 4. This CDR3 is built from 14 residues. CDR3 coding DNA: TGTGCCAGCAGTCGGACTAGCGGGAGTGGTACGCAGTATTTT. It translates to CASSRTSGSGTQYF.

The rearrangement joins TRBV5-1 to TRBJ2-2, with TRBD2 identical over 10 bases. Germline V CDR1 and CDR2: SGHRS, YFSETQ. The CDR3 extends over 18 amino acids. V gave up 1 base and J gave up 4 bases; unmatched junction bases: 10. The CDR3 sequence is CASSLRPSGSSGTGELFF. DNA of the CDR3: TGCGCCAGCAGCTTGCGGCCTAGCGGGAGCTCCGGCACCGGGGAGCTGTTTTTT. The variable domain in full, with the rest retrieved from reference TRBV5-1 and TRBJ2-2, is KAGVTQTPRYLIKTRGQQVTLSCSPISGHRSVSWYQQTPGQGLQFLFEYFSETQRNKGNFPGRFSGRQFSNSRSEMNVSTLELGDSALYLCASSLRPSGSSGTGELFFGEGSRLTVL.

This clone was seen a handful of times. The genes are TRBV4-2 and TRBJ2-7; no clear D. V was trimmed by 1 base and J by 4 bases, leaving 8 bases between them. There are 13 residues in the CDR3. CDR1 LGHNA and CDR2 YNFKEQ come from the germline V gene. The DNA of the CDR3 is TGTGCCAGCAGCCAAGGTGATAGATACGAGCAGTACTTC. Translating it yields CASSQGDRYEQYF.

The rearrangement uses TRBV28 and TRBJ1-2; 7 positions match TRBD1. This CDR3 has 14 amino acids. CDR1 is MDHEN, CDR2 SYDVKM, per germline. The V gene end was trimmed by 3 bases and the J gene end by 8 bases; junction bases not matched to a gene: 9. This CDR3 reads CASSLVSGGRGYTF. CDR3 DNA sequence: TGTGCCAGCAGTTTGGTATCAGGGGGAAGAGGCTACACCTTC.

This sequence joins TRBV5-1 and TRBJ1-2; 8 bases line up with TRBD1. V gave up 4 bases and J gave up 7 bases; unmatched junction bases: 6. Germline-derived CDR1 and CDR2 are SGHRS and YFSETQ. The CDR3 is 13 amino acids. The CDR3 sequence is CASSGRTGFGYTF. CDR3 DNA: TGCGCCAGCAGCGGCAGGACAGGGTTTGGCTACACCTTC. The whole variable domain, filled in from reference TRBV5-1 and TRBJ1-2, reads KAGVTQTPRYLIKTRGQQVTLSCSPISGHRSVSWYQQTPGQGLQFLFEYFSETQRNKGNFPGRFSGRQFSNSRSEMNVSTLELGDSALYLCASSGRTGFGYTFGSGTRLTVV.

V and J are TRBV11-2 and TRBJ2-7; D gene ambiguous. V was cut by 5 bases and J by 0 bases, with 8 bases left in between. Germline values: CDR1 SGHAT, CDR2 FQNNGV. The CDR3 covers 13 residues. Here the CDR3 DNA reads TGTGCCAGCAGCGCCCGATACTCCTACGAGCAGTACTTC. It encodes CASSARYSYEQYF.